The TCR beta chain under discussion was sequenced for a study of shared clonotypes between healthy human individuals. Study-wide findings and caveats: Incomplete sequencing of sorted subsets was indicated by rarefaction despite large depth. Naive CD4 clonotypes overlapped across a handful of donors at around 5%. Relative to their counterparts shared across all four donors, non-shared clonotypes exhibited diminished generation probabilities.

Assay runs were performed at deep level. Method: immunoSEQ multiplex PCR; TCRdb's copy keeps in-frame clones and lacks some. In the table there are some 1,100,000 clones, 75% to 80% of which are singletons. On this clone: What it binds is not known.

V was pared by 6 bases and J by 6 bases, with 15 bases between. The CDR3 is made up of 13 amino acids. The V gene's germline CDR1 is SQVTM and CDR2 ANQGSEA. The rearrangement links TRBV29-1 to TRBJ1-5, with D maybe TRBD1 (5 bases). The sample consisted of memory CD4+ T cells from PBMCs. Subset meaning: CD45RA-negative fraction. This TCR was recovered from a man aged 18 to 30 in good health. Some clones in this sample may be carry-over from other donors' samples. The CDR3 DNA follows: TGCAGCGTGGCAGGGTTTCGGTTTCAGCCCCAGCATTTT. It is translated as CSVAGFRFQPQHF.